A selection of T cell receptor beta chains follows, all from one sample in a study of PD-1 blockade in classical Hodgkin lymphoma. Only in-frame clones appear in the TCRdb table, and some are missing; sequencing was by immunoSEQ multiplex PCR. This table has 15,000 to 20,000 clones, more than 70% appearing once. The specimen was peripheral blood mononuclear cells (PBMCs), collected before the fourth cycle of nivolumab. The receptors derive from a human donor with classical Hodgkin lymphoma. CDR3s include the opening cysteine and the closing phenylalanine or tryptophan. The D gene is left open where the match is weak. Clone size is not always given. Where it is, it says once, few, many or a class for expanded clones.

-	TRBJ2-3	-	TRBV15	TGTGCCACCAGCAGAGATTCGAGGAGCGCAGATACGCAGTATTTT	CATSRDSRSADTQYF
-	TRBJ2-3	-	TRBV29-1	TGCAGCGTTGAAGATGGGGCAGGGAACCCCCTCTCTCGCACAGATACGCAGTATTTT	CSVEDGAGNPLSRTDTQYF
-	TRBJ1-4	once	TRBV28	TGTGCCAGCAGTCTGGCGGGGCCTAGGAGGGAAAAACTGTTTTTT	CASSLAGPRREKLFF
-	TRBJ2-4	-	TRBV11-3	TGTGCCAGCAGCTTAGGAGACATTCAGTACTTC	CASSLGDIQYF
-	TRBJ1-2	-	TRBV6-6	TGTGCCAGCACCTTTGACACGGCTAGTGGCTACACCTTC	CASTFDTASGYTF
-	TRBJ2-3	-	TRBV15	TGTGCCACCAGCAGAGCGAGCACAGATACGCAGTATTTT	CATSRASTDTQYF
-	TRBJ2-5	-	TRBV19	TGTGCCAGTAGTTGGGGGGCAGGAAAGACCCAGTACTTC	CASSWGAGKTQYF
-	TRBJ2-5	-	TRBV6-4	TGTGCCAGCCGGAGTGGGGGTTGGGTGGAGACCCAGTACTTC	CASRSGGWVETQYF
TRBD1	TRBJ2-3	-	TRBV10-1	TGCGCCAGCAGACCGATAGGACAGGGTAGGATTAGTGGAGATACGCAGTATTTT	CASRPIGQGRISGDTQYF
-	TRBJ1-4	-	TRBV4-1	TGCGCCAGCAGCCAAACAAGAGTACACCGAAGTGCAACTAATGAAAAACTGTTTTTT	CASSQTRVHRSATNEKLFF
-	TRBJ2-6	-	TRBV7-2	TGTGCCAGCAGCCGGGGGAACTCTGGGGCCAACGTCCTGACTTTC	CASSRGNSGANVLTF
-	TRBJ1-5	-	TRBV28	TGTGCCAGCAGTCGGGGACGGCGGCATCAGCCCCAGCATTTT	CASSRGRRHQPQHF
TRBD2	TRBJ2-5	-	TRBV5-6	TGTGCCAGCAGCCCCTACCCCCTAGCGGGAGGGGAGACCCAGTACTTC	CASSPYPLAGGETQYF
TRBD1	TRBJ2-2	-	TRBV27	TGTGCCAGCAGTTTCAGGACAGGGGGAGGAAGCGGGGAGCTGTTTTTT	CASSFRTGGGSGELFF
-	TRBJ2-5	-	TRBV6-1	TGTGCCAGCAGTGGATACCCTTTCCGGGGAATTTTCCAAGAGACCCAGTACTTC	CASSGYPFRGIFQETQYF
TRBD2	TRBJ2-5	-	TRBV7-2	TGTGCCAGCAGCGGTCGACTAGCGGGGGGTTTCCGAACGGGAGGGACCCAGTACTTC	CASSGRLAGGFRTGGTQYF
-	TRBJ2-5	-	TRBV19	TGTGCCAGCAAAAAAGAATCTGGACGGCTCCAAGAGACCCAGTACTTC	CASKKESGRLQETQYF
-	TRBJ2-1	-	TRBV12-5	TGTGCTAGTGGTTTGGTGGACTACAATGAGCAGTTCTTC	CASGLVDYNEQFF
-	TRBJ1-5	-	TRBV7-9	TGTGCCAGCAGCTCGGACATTCCCCAGCCCCAGCATTTT	CASSSDIPQPQHF
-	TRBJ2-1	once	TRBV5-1	TGCGCCAGCAGCGTGGAACCTATGACACGACCCTCCTACAATGAGCAGTTCTTC	CASSVEPMTRPSYNEQFF
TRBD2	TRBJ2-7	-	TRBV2	TGTGCCAGCAGGGATCTAGCGGGTAACCACGAGCAGTACTTC	CASRDLAGNHEQYF
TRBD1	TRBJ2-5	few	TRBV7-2	TGTGCCAGCAGCTCCGACCGTAGGACAGGAGAGACCCAGTACTTC	CASSSDRRTGETQYF
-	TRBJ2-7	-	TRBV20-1	TGCAGTGCTAGAGATCCACAGGGGCAGTACTTC	CSARDPQGQYF